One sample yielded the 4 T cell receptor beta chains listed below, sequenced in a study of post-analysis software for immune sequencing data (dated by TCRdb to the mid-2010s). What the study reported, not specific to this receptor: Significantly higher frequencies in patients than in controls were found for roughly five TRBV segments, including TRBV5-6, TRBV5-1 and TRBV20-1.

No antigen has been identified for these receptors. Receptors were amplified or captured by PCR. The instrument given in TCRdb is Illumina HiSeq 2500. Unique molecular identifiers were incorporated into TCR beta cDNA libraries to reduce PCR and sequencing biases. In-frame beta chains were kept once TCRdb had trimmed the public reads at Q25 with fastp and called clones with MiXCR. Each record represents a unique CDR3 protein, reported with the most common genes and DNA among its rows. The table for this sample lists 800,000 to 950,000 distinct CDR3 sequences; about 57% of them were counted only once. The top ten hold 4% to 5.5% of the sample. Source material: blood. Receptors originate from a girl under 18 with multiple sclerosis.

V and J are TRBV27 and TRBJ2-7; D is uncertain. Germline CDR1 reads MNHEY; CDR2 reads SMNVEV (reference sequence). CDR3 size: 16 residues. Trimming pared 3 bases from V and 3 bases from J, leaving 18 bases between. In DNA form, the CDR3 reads TGTGCCAGCAGTTTGGGTCCAGCCTGGTCTGACTACGAGCAGTACTTC. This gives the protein CASSLGPAWSDYEQYF.

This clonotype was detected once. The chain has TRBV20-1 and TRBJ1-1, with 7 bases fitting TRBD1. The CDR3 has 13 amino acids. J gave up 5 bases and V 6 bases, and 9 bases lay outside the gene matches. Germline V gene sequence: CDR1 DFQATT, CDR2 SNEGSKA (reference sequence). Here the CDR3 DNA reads TGCAGTGCAGGGGGCAGTTCGGGGACTGAAGCTTTCTTT. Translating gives CSAGGSSGTEAFF.

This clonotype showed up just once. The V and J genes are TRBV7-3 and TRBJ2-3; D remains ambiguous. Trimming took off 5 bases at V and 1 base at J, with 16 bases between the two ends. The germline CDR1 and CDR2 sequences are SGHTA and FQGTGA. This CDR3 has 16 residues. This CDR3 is CASSPLGWLGTDTQYF. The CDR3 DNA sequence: TGTGCCAGCAGCCCCCTAGGTTGGCTCGGCACAGATACGCAGTATTTT.

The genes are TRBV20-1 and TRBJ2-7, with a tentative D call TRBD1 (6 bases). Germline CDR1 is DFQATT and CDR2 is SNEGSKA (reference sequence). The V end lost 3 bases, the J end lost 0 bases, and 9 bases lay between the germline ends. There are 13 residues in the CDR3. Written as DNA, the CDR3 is TGCAGTGCTAGCCGGGACAACTCCTACGAGCAGTACTTC. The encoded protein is CSASRDNSYEQYF.